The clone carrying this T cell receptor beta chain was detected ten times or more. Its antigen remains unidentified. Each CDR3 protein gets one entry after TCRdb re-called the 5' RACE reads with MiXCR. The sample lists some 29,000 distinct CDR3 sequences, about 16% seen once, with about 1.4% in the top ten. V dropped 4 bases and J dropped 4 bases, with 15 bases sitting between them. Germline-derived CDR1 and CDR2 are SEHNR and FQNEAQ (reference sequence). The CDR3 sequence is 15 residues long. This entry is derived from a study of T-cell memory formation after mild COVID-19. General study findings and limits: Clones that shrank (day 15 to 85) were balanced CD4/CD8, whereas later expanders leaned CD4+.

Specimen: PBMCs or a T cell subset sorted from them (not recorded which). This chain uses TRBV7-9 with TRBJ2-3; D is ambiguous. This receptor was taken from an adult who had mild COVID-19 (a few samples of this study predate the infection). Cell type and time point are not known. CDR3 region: CASSSKPRRPDTQYF. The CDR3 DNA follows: TGTGCCAGCAGCTCTAAACCCCGTCGTCCAGATACGCAGTATTTT.